This TCR beta chain was obtained from a study of metastatic and nonmetastatic thyroid tumors. Across the study: Repertoires from malignant and benign thyroid patients were compared across blood and tumor or nodule tissue.

The CDR3 contains 15 residues. V was pared by 4 bases and J by 4 bases, with 16 bases between. Germline lookup yields CDR1 MDHEN and CDR2 SYDVKM. No patient received treatment before thyroid surgery. The authors' processing: A distant-metastasis classifier for papillary thyroid cancer was built using CDR3 differences across clinicopathological groups. TCRdb re-clonotyped the PCR reads through MiXCR. These V and J calls originate from TCRdb's pipeline instead of the authors' own analysis. The sample comprises 2,500 to 3,000 clones, 20% to 25% of which are singletons, and roughly 22% rests with the top ten. Sample share makes this clone large. The antigen remains undetermined. Study-level points and caveats: Malignant thyroid tumors reportedly had TCR beta diversity that was significantly higher than in benign nodules, in blood and tumor.

This receptor was obtained from a male donor with papillary thyroid cancer or a benign thyroid nodule (not recorded which). Some clones in this sample may be carry-over from other donors' samples. This chain links TRBV28 with TRBJ1-2; D call uncertain. The material sequenced was adjacent normal tissue. The CDR3 sequence is CASSSNGGYGYGYTF. CDR3 sequence (DNA): TGTGCCAGCAGTTCGAACGGAGGTTATGGCTATGGCTACACCTTC.